This T cell receptor beta chain was captured in a study of glioma-infiltrating T cells after dendritic cell vaccination. Study background: Dendritic cells derived from monocytes and pulsed with autologous tumor lysate formed the vaccine. Patients received three intradermal dendritic cell vaccine injections at biweekly intervals.

Repertoires were generated with immunoSEQ multiplex PCR, while TCRdb's copy carries only in-frame clones and drops some. The repertoire holds tens of thousands of clones, with 85% as singletons. Germline V CDR1 and CDR2: KGHSH, LQKENI. The CDR3 is 15 amino acids. With 6 bases removed from V and 6 bases from J, the gap between germline ends came to 18 bases. V is TRBV18 and J is TRBJ2-1; no clear D. Sample: blood, taken before dendritic cell vaccination. The source of this sequence is a human donor with glioblastoma. The chain's CDR3 is CASSPNGFASNEQFF. CDR3 DNA: TGTGCCAGCTCCCCTAACGGTTTTGCCTCCAATGAGCAGTTCTTC. Full variable domain (remainder filled in from reference TRBV18 and TRBJ2-1): NAGVMQNPRHLVRRRGQEARLRCSPMKGHSHVYWYRQLPEEGLKFMVYLQKENIIDESGMPKERFSAEFPKEGPSILRIQQVVRGDSAAYFCASSPNGFASNEQFFGPGTRLTVL.